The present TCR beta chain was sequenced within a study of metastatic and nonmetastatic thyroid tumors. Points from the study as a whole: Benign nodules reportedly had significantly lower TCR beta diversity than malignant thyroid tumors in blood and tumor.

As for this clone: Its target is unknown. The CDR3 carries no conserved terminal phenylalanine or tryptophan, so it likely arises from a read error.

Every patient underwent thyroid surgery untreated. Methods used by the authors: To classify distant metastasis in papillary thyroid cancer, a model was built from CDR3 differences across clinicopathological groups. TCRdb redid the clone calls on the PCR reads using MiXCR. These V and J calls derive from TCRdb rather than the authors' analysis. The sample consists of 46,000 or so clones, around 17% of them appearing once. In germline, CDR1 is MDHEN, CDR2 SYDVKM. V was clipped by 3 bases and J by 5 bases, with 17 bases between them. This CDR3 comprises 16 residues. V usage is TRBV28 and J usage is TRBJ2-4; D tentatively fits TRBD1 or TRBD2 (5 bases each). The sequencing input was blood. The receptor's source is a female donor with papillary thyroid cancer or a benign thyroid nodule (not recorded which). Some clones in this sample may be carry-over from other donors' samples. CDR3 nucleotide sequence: TGTGCCAGCAGTTTGGGTGTCCGACCGGGGCAAAACATTCAGTACCTC. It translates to CASSLGVRPGQNIQYL.